These 14 T cell receptor beta chains were all obtained from the same sample, sequenced in a study of T cell responses to AZD1222 COVID-19 vaccine. Using immunoSEQ multiplex PCR, the repertoire was profiled, and TCRdb retains in-frame clones only, with some absent. The table has 120,000 or so clones, approximately 88% seen once. Material: peripheral blood, obtained on day 0 of AZD1222 vaccination. All receptors derive from an adult in good health.

Only one count was recorded for this clone. The gene calls are TRBV27 and TRBJ2-3; 11 bases are shared with TRBD2. CDR1 MNHEY and CDR2 SMNVEV come from the germline V gene (reference sequence). The CDR3 loop spans 20 amino acids. The V and J ends lost 2 bases and 5 bases, in that order; junction bases with no gene match: 18. The CDR3, as DNA: TGTGCCAGCAGTTTAAGGGGCCATAAGACTAGCGGGACGCGAGGAGATACGCAGTATTTT. Its protein is CASSLRGHKTSGTRGDTQYF.

This CDR3 reads CSSSSHVDTEAFF. Written as DNA, the CDR3 is TGCAGCTCGTCGAGTCACGTTGACACTGAAGCTTTCTTT. The chain recombines TRBV29-1 with TRBJ1-1; no firm D call. Germline V gives CDR1 SQVTM, CDR2 ANQGSEA. CDR3 length equals 13 residues. V was cut by 8 bases and J by 3 bases, with 16 bases left in between.

The chain has TRBV4-1 and TRBJ2-1; 9 positions agree with TRBD2. Germline V CDR1 and CDR2: MGHRA, YSYEKL. V shed 1 base, J shed 13 bases, and the junction held 11 bases outside the gene matches. This CDR3 is 15 amino acids long. The CDR3 bases are TGCGCCAGCAGCCAAGCGATCACGTCAGCGGGAGGCCAGTTCTTC. It is translated as CASSQAITSAGGQFF.

The chain joins TRBV9 to TRBJ2-1; 7 nucleotides line up with TRBD2. V shed 0 bases and J 4 bases; nucleotides not matched to a gene: 7. The V gene's germline CDR1 is SGDLS and CDR2 YYNGEE. This CDR3 comprises 16 residues. CDR3 sequence reads: CASSVGLAGKYNEQFF. As DNA, the CDR3 is TGTGCCAGCAGCGTAGGGTTAGCGGGCAAATACAATGAGCAGTTCTTC.

The rearrangement joins TRBV7-3 to TRBJ2-1; no definite D call. Germline V gives CDR1 SGHTA, CDR2 FQGTGA. V was cut by 4 bases and J by 0 bases, with 10 bases left in between. The CDR3 runs 15 residues. Written as DNA, the CDR3 is TGTGCCAGCAGCTCCGCACCTAGCTCCTACAATGAGCAGTTCTTC. It encodes CASSSAPSSYNEQFF.

This chain connects TRBV29-1 to TRBJ1-2, with D possibly matching TRBD1 (5 bases). This CDR3 is built from 14 residues. Trimming took off 1 base at V and 7 bases at J, with 16 bases between the two ends. Germline V CDR1 and CDR2: SQVTM, ANQGSEA. The CDR3 bases are TGCAGCGTTGAAGGGTGGGACTCTCGGGGTGGCTACACCTTC. The encoded protein is CSVEGWDSRGGYTF.

This chain connects TRBV3-1 (or the pseudogene TRBV3-2) to TRBJ2-1; 11 positions agree with TRBD1. Germline V gives CDR1 LGHDT, CDR2 YNNKEL (reference sequence). There are 13 residues in the CDR3. Losses at the gene ends were 6 bases for V and 8 bases for J; bases not matched to a gene: 3. CDR3 in DNA: TGTGCCAGCAGGGGACAGGGGGATGATGAGCAGTTCTTC. This codes for CASRGQGDDEQFF.

This rearrangement joins TRBV11-2 to TRBJ1-6; 9 nucleotides line up with TRBD1. V lost 5 bases to trimming and J lost 9 bases; unmatched junction nucleotides: 8. Germline V gene data show CDR1 as SGHAT and CDR2 as FQNNGV. This CDR3 is 15 amino acids long. CDR3 nucleotides: TGTGCCAGCAGCCCCCCCGGACAGGGGTTTTCACCCCTCCACTTT. Translating it yields CASSPPGQGFSPLHF.

The V gene is TRBV28, the J gene TRBJ1-3; no clear D gene. The CDR3 extends over 14 amino acids. V gave up 6 bases and J gave up 0 bases, with 9 bases separating them. Germline V gene lookup returns CDR1 MDHEN and CDR2 SYDVKM. Here the CDR3 reads CASRADISGNTIYF. As DNA, the CDR3 is TGTGCCAGCAGGGCCGACATCTCTGGAAACACCATATATTTT.

The J gene is TRBJ2-1, the V gene TRBV30; 8 nucleotides agree with TRBD2. CDR1 is GTSNPN, CDR2 SVGIG, per germline (reference sequence). CDR3 length equals 13 residues. J lost 10 bases, V lost 4 bases, and 9 bases had no gene match. As DNA, the CDR3 is TGTGCCTGGAAAGGCGGGAGGACCCACGAGCAGTTCTTC. It codes for CAWKGGRTHEQFF.

The chain is built from TRBV28 and TRBJ2-2; the match to TRBD1 covers 7 bases. V trimming: 4 bases; J trimming: 2 bases; junction bases outside the gene matches: 10. CDR1 is MDHEN, CDR2 SYDVKM, per germline. The CDR3 is made up of 17 amino acids. The CDR3 is CASSSPTGTDNTGELFF. The CDR3 DNA reads as TGTGCCAGCAGTTCGCCCACAGGGACAGATAACACCGGGGAGCTGTTTTTT.

The rearrangement uses TRBV18 and TRBJ2-1; D is perhaps TRBD2 (6 bases). There are 13 residues in the CDR3. Per germline, CDR1 KGHSH and CDR2 LQKENI. The V end lost 5 bases, the J end lost 8 bases, and 13 bases lay between the germline ends. DNA for the CDR3: TGTGCCAGCTCATTCCCGGGAGAAGATGAGCAGTTCTTC. This codes for CASSFPGEDEQFF.

Only one count was recorded for this clone. This chain joins TRBV7-9 and TRBJ2-4; D tentatively reads TRBD1 or TRBD2 (5 bases each). The ends were cut back, 8 bases at V and 1 base at J, with 18 bases in the middle. Germline CDR1 SEHNR, CDR2 FQNEAQ (reference sequence). The CDR3 is 16 residues long. CDR3 amino acids: CASDDWSGTAKNIQYF. The CDR3 nucleotides are TGTGCCAGCGACGACTGGTCGGGGACCGCCAAAAACATTCAGTACTTC.

V is TRBV10-1 and J is TRBJ2-1, with D perhaps matching TRBD2 (6 bases). In germline, CDR1 is WNHNN, CDR2 SYGVQD (reference sequence). The CDR3 is 16 amino acids. V was cut by 4 bases and J by 10 bases, with 23 bases left in between. The CDR3 reads CASSVQGVRAGGEQFF. In DNA form, the CDR3 reads TGCGCCAGCAGTGTCCAGGGAGTTCGCGCCGGAGGGGAGCAGTTCTTC.